This T cell receptor beta chain was retrieved from a study of blood T cell repertoires in COVID-19. Sequencing used immunoSEQ multiplex PCR; TCRdb keeps in-frame clones, though not all of them. Among around 100,000 clones listed, approximately 84% were seen once. V lost 6 bases, J lost 2 bases, and 8 bases stayed unmatched. The CDR3 loop spans 15 amino acids. Per germline, CDR1 SGHAT and CDR2 FQDESV (reference sequence). The rearrangement uses TRBV11-1 and TRBJ2-7; 9 bases are shared with TRBD1. Sequenced input: peripheral blood. This TCR derives from a woman in her thirties or forties with acute or convalescent COVID-19. The CDR3 nucleotides are TGTGCCAGCAGTGTCACCGGGACAGGGACCTACGAGCAGTACTTC. It translates to CASSVTGTGTYEQYF. Combining the CDR3 with reference TRBV11-1 and TRBJ2-7 gives the whole variable domain EAEVAQSPRYKITEKSQAVAFWCDPISGHATLYWYRQILGQGPELLVQFQDESVVDDSQLPKDRFSAERLKGVDSTLKIQPAELGDSAMYLCASSVTGTGTYEQYFGPGTRLTVT.